This passage covers 26 T cell receptor beta chains from one sample sequenced in a study of CD8+ T cells in alopecia areata. Extraction and reverse transcription of RNA yielded cDNA as the sequencing template. Assay used: immunoSEQ multiplex PCR; TCRdb lists only in-frame clones, some missing. The table includes about 170,000 clones, about 61% detected once. Treatment given: oral pan-JAK inhibitor, 5-10 mg twice daily. The sample consisted of CD4+ T cells sorted from blood, taken between weeks 55 and 65, from a patient treated with tofacitinib. The receptors stem from a human donor with alopecia areata.

The V gene is TRBV6-6, the J gene TRBJ2-5, with D perhaps TRBD1 or TRBD2 (6 bases each). This CDR3 spans 13 amino acids. V was trimmed by 4 bases and J by 7 bases, leaving 13 bases between them. The germline V gene encodes CDR1 MNHNY and CDR2 SVGAGI (reference sequence). The CDR3 DNA reads as TGTGCCAGCAGTTGGGGGCGGGGAGGGACCCAGTACTTC. It translates to CASSWGRGGTQYF.

The chain carries TRBV12-5 and TRBJ1-2; D is undetermined. Germline V gives CDR1 LGHNT, CDR2 FRNRAP. CDR3 length equals 13 residues. V was trimmed by 7 bases and J by 2 bases, leaving 11 bases between them. Here the CDR3 DNA reads TGTGCTAGTGCCTTAGGTCCGAACTATGGCTACACCTTC. Protein: CASALGPNYGYTF. Together with reference TRBV12-5 and TRBJ1-2, the CDR3 gives the full variable domain: DARVTQTPRHKVTEMGQEVTMRCQPILGHNTVFWYRQTMMQGLELLAYFRNRAPLDDSGMPKDRFSAEMPDATLATLKIQPSEPRDSAVYFCASALGPNYGYTFGSGTRLTVV.

Only a few counts were recorded for this clone. A read error may produce the germline difference seen at one junction end. This chain uses TRBV28 with TRBJ2-4; TRBD1 matches 10 bases. CDR1 is MDHEN, CDR2 SYDVKM, per germline. This CDR3 comprises 15 residues. The CDR3 reads CASSFPTGGKYIQYF. CDR3 sequence (DNA): TGTGCCAGCAGTTTCCCGACAGGGGGCAAATACATTCAGTACTTC. Drawing the rest from reference TRBV28 and TRBJ2-4, the complete variable domain is DVKVTQSSRYLVKRTGEKVFLECVQDMDHENMFWYRQDPGLGLRLIYFSYDVKMKEKGDIPEGYSVSREKKERFSLILESASTNQTSMYLCASSFPTGGKYIQYFGAGTRLSVL.

In this sample, this clone turned up a few times. The chain couples TRBV7-2 to TRBJ2-2, with D possibly TRBD1 on 5 matching bases. The V and J ends lost 5 bases and 3 bases respectively, with 10 bases between them. Germline CDR1 reads SGHTA; CDR2 reads FQGNSA. This CDR3 comprises 14 residues. CDR3 sequence reads: CASSPRQHTGELFF. The CDR3 DNA follows: TGTGCCAGCAGCCCCCGACAGCACACCGGGGAGCTGTTTTTT.

This clone occurred a few times. This rearrangement joins TRBV5-1 to TRBJ2-3; possible D gene TRBD2, 6 bases. Germline values: CDR1 SGHRS, CDR2 YFSETQ. The V gene lost 5 bases and the J gene lost 4 bases, with 17 bases spanning the gap. This CDR3 is 15 amino acids long. The DNA for the CDR3 is TGCGCCAGCAGAGTGGAGGGTTCGGCTTCAGATACGCAGTATTTT. Its protein is CASRVEGSASDTQYF.

The CDR3 loop is CASSFPRGDTQYF. CDR3 DNA: TGTGCCAGCAGCTTCCCTCGCGGTGATACGCAGTATTTT. The chain carries TRBV11-3 and TRBJ2-3; D remains ambiguous. The germline V gene has CDR1 SGHNT and CDR2 YENEEA. V was pared by 3 bases and J by 6 bases, with 10 bases between. The CDR3 is made up of 13 amino acids.

V and J are TRBV30 and TRBJ1-2, with a possible D match to TRBD1 (6 bases). CDR3 size: 14 residues. The V gene's germline CDR1 is GTSNPN and CDR2 SVGIG (reference sequence). The V and J ends lost 3 bases and 4 bases respectively, with 15 bases between them. CDR3 sequence (DNA): TGTGCCTGGAGGGATACCGGAGGGGGCTATGGCTACACCTTC. Amino acid sequence: CAWRDTGGGYGYTF.

The rearrangement uses TRBV15 and TRBJ2-6; D is undetermined. Trimming took 1 base from V and 2 from J, leaving 9 bases between them. Germline CDR1 reads LNHNV; CDR2 reads YYDKDF (reference sequence). This CDR3 region has 16 residues. The CDR3 sequence is CATSRGLWAGANVLTF. The CDR3 coding sequence is TGTGCCACCAGCAGAGGACTTTGGGCTGGGGCCAACGTCCTGACTTTC.

The chain recombines TRBV10-3 with TRBJ2-3, with TRBD1 matching 9 bases. Germline V gives CDR1 ENHRY, CDR2 SYGVKD. V trimming: 1 base; J trimming: 0 bases; junction bases outside the gene matches: 5. This CDR3 is 17 amino acids long. The DNA for the CDR3 is TGTGCCATCAGTGAGTGGGGACAGGGAACTAGCACAGATACGCAGTATTTT. As protein: CAISEWGQGTSTDTQYF.

The CDR3 spells CASSQERVYEQYF. For the CDR3, the DNA is TGTGCCAGCAGCCAAGAGCGGGTCTACGAGCAGTACTTC. This chain joins TRBV7-2 and TRBJ2-7, with D perhaps matching TRBD2 (6 bases). The germline V and J ends were trimmed by 5 bases and 3 bases, with 11 bases remaining between them. Germline V gives CDR1 SGHTA, CDR2 FQGNSA. The CDR3 loop spans 13 amino acids.

The rearrangement uses TRBV30 and TRBJ2-3; D uncertain. CDR1 GTSNPN and CDR2 SVGIG come from the germline V gene (reference sequence). V was cut by 3 bases and J by 2 bases, with 12 bases left in between. This CDR3 has 14 amino acids. The CDR3 nucleotides are TGTGCCTGGAGGGCCGGGCCTCACACAGATACGCAGTATTTT. Encoded protein: CAWRAGPHTDTQYF.

This sequence joins TRBV18 and TRBJ2-7; 7 nucleotides agree with TRBD1. V dropped 3 bases and J dropped 5; count of bases not matched to a gene: 1. Germline values: CDR1 KGHSH, CDR2 LQKENI. The length of the CDR3 is 12 residues. The CDR3 sequence is CASSPTGDEQYF. DNA for the CDR3: TGTGCCAGCTCACCCACAGGGGACGAGCAGTACTTC.

V is TRBV5-1 and J is TRBJ2-7; D possibly uses TRBD1 or TRBD2 (5 bases each). V lost 2 bases and J lost 2, with 14 bases in between. CDR1 is SGHRS and CDR2 is YFSETQ in the germline V gene. The CDR3 consists of 15 residues. The CDR3 loop is CASSLSGTATYEQYF. CDR3 bases: TGCGCCAGCAGCTTATCCGGGACGGCAACCTACGAGCAGTACTTC.

The CDR3 protein is CASSQDWRNNQPQHF. CDR3 nucleotides: TGCGCCAGCAGCCAAGATTGGAGAAACAATCAGCCCCAGCATTTT. The V call is TRBV4-1, the J call TRBJ1-5; no clear D. Deletions cut 0 bases from V and 3 bases from J, with 9 bases between. The CDR3 runs 15 residues. Germline V lookup: CDR1 MGHRA, CDR2 YSYEKL.

This clone occurred a few times. This sequence joins TRBV5-1 and TRBJ2-3; D is uncertain. The germline CDR1 and CDR2 sequences are SGHRS and YFSETQ. This CDR3 contains 14 residues. Trimming cost V 0 bases and J 2 bases, with 7 bases left between them. The CDR3 coding sequence is TGCGCCAGCAGCTTGGACCCAGCCACAGATACGCAGTATTTT. Translated: CASSLDPATDTQYF.

The chain links TRBV6-6 to TRBJ1-2, with D possibly matching TRBD1 (5 bases). The germline gives CDR1 MNHNY, CDR2 SVGAGI (reference sequence). Trimming cost V 5 bases and J 4 bases, with 11 bases left between them. The CDR3 covers 13 residues. As DNA, the CDR3 is TGTGCCAGCAGTCTCGGGGGGATCTATGGCTACACCTTC. Protein sequence: CASSLGGIYGYTF.

Only a few counts were recorded for this clone. Other DNA variants within this sample encode the same CDR3. V and J are TRBV5-1 and TRBJ2-2; D may be TRBD2 (5 bases). CDR3 length: 13 amino acids. Germline V gene sequence: CDR1 SGHRS, CDR2 YFSETQ. Trimming cost V 4 bases and J 1 base, with 5 bases left between them. The DNA for the CDR3 is TGCGCCAGCAGCGAGGGGAACACCGGGGAGCTGTTTTTT. Its translation is CASSEGNTGELFF.

The chain couples TRBV9 to TRBJ1-1; D gene ambiguous. V lost 4 bases, J lost 6 bases, and 16 bases lay in between. Germline-derived CDR1 and CDR2 are SGDLS and YYNGEE. This CDR3 spans 14 amino acids. CDR3 in amino acids: CASSSYPGSPEAFF. The CDR3 DNA follows: TGTGCCAGCAGCTCATATCCGGGTAGTCCTGAAGCTTTCTTT.

This clone was detected only a few times. V and J are TRBV29-1 and TRBJ2-5, with unresolved D. V lost 4 bases to trimming and J lost 6 bases, with 9 bases between them. CDR1 SQVTM and CDR2 ANQGSEA come from the germline V gene. This CDR3 has 11 residues. Here the CDR3 DNA reads TGCAGCGTTGCTCTCTCCCAGACCCAGTACTTC. Encoded protein: CSVALSQTQYF. Complete variable domain (other parts from reference TRBV29-1 and TRBJ2-5): SAVISQKPSRDICQRGTSLTIQCQVDSQVTMMFWYRQQPGQSLTLIATANQGSEATYESGFVIDKFPISRPNLTFSTLTVSNMSPEDSSIYLCSVALSQTQYFGPGTRLLVL.

The chain joins TRBV9 to TRBJ2-3; perhaps TRBD1 as D (6 bases). CDR1 is SGDLS, CDR2 YYNGEE, per germline. Trimming cost V 6 bases and J 4 bases, with 12 bases left between them. The CDR3 loop spans 13 amino acids. CDR3 sequence (DNA): TGTGCCAGCATGAGGGGGTTGGCAGATACGCAGTATTTT. Encoded protein: CASMRGLADTQYF.

The chain uses TRBV12-5 and TRBJ1-1; D call uncertain. The V and J ends lost 5 bases and 9 bases respectively, with 13 bases between them. Germline values: CDR1 LGHNT, CDR2 FRNRAP. The CDR3 has 12 amino acids. CDR3 coding DNA: TGTGCTAGTGGTCCCGATCGTAGTAAAGCTTTCTTT. Amino acids: CASGPDRSKAFF.

The chain has TRBV30 and TRBJ2-7; 8 bases align to TRBD1. The germline V gene encodes CDR1 GTSNPN and CDR2 SVGIG (reference sequence). V lost 4 bases and J lost 7; bases outside the gene matches: 12. CDR3 length: 14 amino acids. The CDR3 region has the DNA TGTGCCTGGATGGTTGGACAGGGCCGCGTGGAGCAGTACTTC. It specifies CAWMVGQGRVEQYF.

This chain uses TRBV5-1 with TRBJ2-2; D is possibly TRBD1 (6 bases). The germline CDR1 and CDR2 sequences are SGHRS and YFSETQ. The CDR3 is 15 amino acids. The V and J ends lost 2 bases and 2 bases respectively, with 10 bases between them. CDR3 sequence reads: CASSFPGGNTGELFF. The CDR3, as DNA: TGCGCCAGCAGCTTTCCTGGGGGCAACACCGGGGAGCTGTTTTTT.

The CDR3 loop reads CSVGRAGGYTF. In nucleotides, the CDR3 is TGCAGCGTAGGACGAGCGGGAGGCTACACCTTC. The chain uses TRBV29-1 and TRBJ1-2; D gene uncertain. Trimming cost V 6 bases and J 8 bases, with 13 bases left between them. The CDR3 loop spans 11 amino acids. The germline CDR1 and CDR2 sequences are SQVTM and ANQGSEA.

The chain employs TRBV7-9 and TRBJ2-7; no definite D call. The CDR3 is made up of 15 amino acids. Germline V gene lookup returns CDR1 SEHNR and CDR2 FQNEAQ (reference sequence). Trimming took off 2 bases at V and 3 bases at J, with 14 bases between the two ends. CDR3 residues: CASSLSAGIYYEQYF. The CDR3 DNA reads as TGTGCCAGCAGCTTATCTGCTGGGATATACTACGAGCAGTACTTC.

The chain is built from TRBV25-1 and TRBJ1-1; D perhaps matches TRBD1 (5 bases). The V end lost 3 bases, the J end lost 11 bases, and 25 bases lay between the germline ends. Germline CDR1 and CDR2: MGHDK and SYGVNS. The CDR3 runs 16 residues. CDR3 in amino acids: CASSERGGNANREAFF. CDR3 nucleotides: TGTGCCAGCAGTGAGCGGGGCGGAAACGCGAACCGGGAGGCTTTCTTT.